A selection of T cell receptor beta chains follows, all from one sample in a study of blood T cell repertoires in COVID-19. Data came from immunoSEQ multiplex PCR; TCRdb stores just in-frame clones and leaves some out. The repertoire holds about 160,000 clones, with around nine tenths as singletons. The sequencing sample was made of peripheral blood. The receptors here all came from a woman between 70 and 85 years old with COVID-19, enrolled during active disease. CDR3s include the opening cysteine and the closing phenylalanine or tryptophan. Each record gives: CDR3 DNA, CDR3 protein, J gene, V gene, D gene, clone size. A D gene is named only where the DNA matches it firmly. Only part of the rows carry a size: once, few, many, or a class if the clone is expanded.

cdr3_nt: TGTGCCAGCTCAACAGGACCAAGCACAGATACGCAGTATTTT; cdr3_aa: CASSTGPSTDTQYF; j_call: TRBJ2-3; v_call: TRBV18; d_call: .; clone_size: .
cdr3_nt: TGTGCCAGCAGTATAACCGGGACAGGGAGCTCTGGGGCCAACGTCCTGACTTTC; cdr3_aa: CASSITGTGSSGANVLTF; j_call: TRBJ2-6; v_call: TRBV28; d_call: TRBD1; clone_size: .
cdr3_nt: TGTGCCTGGAGTGTACGGGGAACCGGAAACACCATATATTTT; cdr3_aa: CAWSVRGTGNTIYF; j_call: TRBJ1-3; v_call: TRBV30; d_call: .; clone_size: .
cdr3_nt: TGTGCCAGCAAACCAACAGGGTCCGGAAACACCATATATTTT; cdr3_aa: CASKPTGSGNTIYF; j_call: TRBJ1-3; v_call: TRBV6-6; d_call: .; clone_size: .
cdr3_nt: TGTGCCAGCAGCTTTCCGGGACAGGGTTCCTATGGCTACACCTTC; cdr3_aa: CASSFPGQGSYGYTF; j_call: TRBJ1-2; v_call: TRBV5-6; d_call: TRBD1; clone_size: .
cdr3_nt: TGTGCCACCAAGCACCCAACTAGCACAGATACGCAGTATTTT; cdr3_aa: CATKHPTSTDTQYF; j_call: TRBJ2-3; v_call: TRBV10-3; d_call: .; clone_size: .
cdr3_nt: TGTGCCAGCAGCCAAGAGGGGGGGGAGGATGAGCAGTTCTTC; cdr3_aa: CASSQEGGEDEQFF; j_call: TRBJ2-1; v_call: TRBV3-1/TRBV3-2; d_call: TRBD2; clone_size: .
cdr3_nt: TGTGCCAGCAGAAACACCGGGGTCACCGGGGAGCTGTTTTTT; cdr3_aa: CASRNTGVTGELFF; j_call: TRBJ2-2; v_call: TRBV2; d_call: .; clone_size: once
cdr3_nt: TGTGCCAGCAGCTTAGGGGCATCCTCGGATTCACCCCTCCACTTT; cdr3_aa: CASSLGASSDSPLHF; j_call: TRBJ1-6; v_call: TRBV7-9; d_call: .; clone_size: .
cdr3_nt: TGTGCCAGCAGCGCCAGCCGGGTTCGAAGGACACCCCTCCACTTT; cdr3_aa: CASSASRVRRTPLHF; j_call: TRBJ1-6; v_call: TRBV28; d_call: .; clone_size: .
cdr3_nt: TGTGCCAGCTCACCACAGCAGGGCACCAATGAAAAACTGTTTTTT; cdr3_aa: CASSPQQGTNEKLFF; j_call: TRBJ1-4; v_call: TRBV18; d_call: .; clone_size: .
cdr3_nt: TGCGCCAGCAGGGCCAGACCTGGGACAATTAGCACAGATACGCAGTATTTT; cdr3_aa: CASRARPGTISTDTQYF; j_call: TRBJ2-3; v_call: TRBV4-1; d_call: .; clone_size: .
cdr3_nt: TGTGCCAGCAGGTTGGACAGATTAAGCTCCTACGAGCAGTACTTC; cdr3_aa: CASRLDRLSSYEQYF; j_call: TRBJ2-7; v_call: TRBV27; d_call: .; clone_size: .
cdr3_nt: TGTGCCAGCAACACACCGAGGGGGCGTGGCTACACCTTC; cdr3_aa: CASNTPRGRGYTF; j_call: TRBJ1-2; v_call: TRBV28; d_call: TRBD1; clone_size: .
cdr3_nt: TGTGCCATCGGTTTAGCGGGGCTACCCACAGATACGCAGTATTTT; cdr3_aa: CAIGLAGLPTDTQYF; j_call: TRBJ2-3; v_call: TRBV10-3; d_call: TRBD2; clone_size: .
cdr3_nt: TGTGCCAGCAGTGACAGGGGATCAGGCCTCGAGCAGTACTTC; cdr3_aa: CASSDRGSGLEQYF; j_call: TRBJ2-7; v_call: TRBV6-2/TRBV6-3; d_call: TRBD1; clone_size: once
cdr3_nt: TGTGCCAGCAGCCCCTCCGGGACAGGGTTCTTACCCCTCCACTTT; cdr3_aa: CASSPSGTGFLPLHF; j_call: TRBJ1-6; v_call: TRBV27; d_call: TRBD1; clone_size: .
cdr3_nt: TGTGCCACCAGAGGACAGGGACTCGGTGGCTACACCTTC; cdr3_aa: CATRGQGLGGYTF; j_call: TRBJ1-2; v_call: TRBV24-1; d_call: TRBD1; clone_size: .
cdr3_nt: TGTGCCAGCAGAGTGGACAGGGGCAATCAGCCCCAGCATTTT; cdr3_aa: CASRVDRGNQPQHF; j_call: TRBJ1-5; v_call: TRBV6-5; d_call: TRBD1; clone_size: few
cdr3_nt: TGCGCCAGCAGCTTGGATGGCAGGGGGCTTGGCTACACCTTC; cdr3_aa: CASSLDGRGLGYTF; j_call: TRBJ1-2; v_call: TRBV5-1; d_call: TRBD1; clone_size: .